What follows is one TCR beta chain and its context. Its antigen remains unknown. Per the authors' pipeline: Out-of-frame sequences were removed, leaving around 2.2 million distinct TCRbeta sequences. Method: immunoSEQ multiplex PCR; TCRdb's copy keeps in-frame clones and lacks some. D and trimming were read from the DNA, whereas the V and J calls and clone size are those reported in that table. The sample consists of about 61,000 clones, approximately 78% of them appearing once. These data are taken from a study of memory CD4+ T cells and cytomegalovirus serostatus. Study background: Healthy Belgian adult donors included fewer than 10 CMV-positive and some 23 CMV-negative people. Findings of the study overall: The CMV-associated TCR signature appears largely within the CD4+ memory repertoire. About two fifths of the roughly 160 known CMV-associated TCRbeta sequences appeared in CD4+ memory.

Single viable CD3+CD4+CD8-CD45RO+ cells were sorted as the memory CD4+ T cells. Source material: memory CD4+ T cells from blood. The TCR comes from an adult in good health and CMV-seronegative.

CDR3 amino acids: CASSPINRRGAYEQYF. Written as DNA, the CDR3 is TGTGCCAGCAGCCCGATTAATCGGCGGGGGGCCTACGAGCAGTACTTC. The V and J genes are TRBV11-2 and TRBJ2-7; 8 bases are a match to TRBD2. The CDR3 spans 16 residues. V lost 5 bases to trimming and J lost 2 bases; unmatched junction nucleotides: 11. Germline loops: CDR1 SGHAT, CDR2 FQNNGV.